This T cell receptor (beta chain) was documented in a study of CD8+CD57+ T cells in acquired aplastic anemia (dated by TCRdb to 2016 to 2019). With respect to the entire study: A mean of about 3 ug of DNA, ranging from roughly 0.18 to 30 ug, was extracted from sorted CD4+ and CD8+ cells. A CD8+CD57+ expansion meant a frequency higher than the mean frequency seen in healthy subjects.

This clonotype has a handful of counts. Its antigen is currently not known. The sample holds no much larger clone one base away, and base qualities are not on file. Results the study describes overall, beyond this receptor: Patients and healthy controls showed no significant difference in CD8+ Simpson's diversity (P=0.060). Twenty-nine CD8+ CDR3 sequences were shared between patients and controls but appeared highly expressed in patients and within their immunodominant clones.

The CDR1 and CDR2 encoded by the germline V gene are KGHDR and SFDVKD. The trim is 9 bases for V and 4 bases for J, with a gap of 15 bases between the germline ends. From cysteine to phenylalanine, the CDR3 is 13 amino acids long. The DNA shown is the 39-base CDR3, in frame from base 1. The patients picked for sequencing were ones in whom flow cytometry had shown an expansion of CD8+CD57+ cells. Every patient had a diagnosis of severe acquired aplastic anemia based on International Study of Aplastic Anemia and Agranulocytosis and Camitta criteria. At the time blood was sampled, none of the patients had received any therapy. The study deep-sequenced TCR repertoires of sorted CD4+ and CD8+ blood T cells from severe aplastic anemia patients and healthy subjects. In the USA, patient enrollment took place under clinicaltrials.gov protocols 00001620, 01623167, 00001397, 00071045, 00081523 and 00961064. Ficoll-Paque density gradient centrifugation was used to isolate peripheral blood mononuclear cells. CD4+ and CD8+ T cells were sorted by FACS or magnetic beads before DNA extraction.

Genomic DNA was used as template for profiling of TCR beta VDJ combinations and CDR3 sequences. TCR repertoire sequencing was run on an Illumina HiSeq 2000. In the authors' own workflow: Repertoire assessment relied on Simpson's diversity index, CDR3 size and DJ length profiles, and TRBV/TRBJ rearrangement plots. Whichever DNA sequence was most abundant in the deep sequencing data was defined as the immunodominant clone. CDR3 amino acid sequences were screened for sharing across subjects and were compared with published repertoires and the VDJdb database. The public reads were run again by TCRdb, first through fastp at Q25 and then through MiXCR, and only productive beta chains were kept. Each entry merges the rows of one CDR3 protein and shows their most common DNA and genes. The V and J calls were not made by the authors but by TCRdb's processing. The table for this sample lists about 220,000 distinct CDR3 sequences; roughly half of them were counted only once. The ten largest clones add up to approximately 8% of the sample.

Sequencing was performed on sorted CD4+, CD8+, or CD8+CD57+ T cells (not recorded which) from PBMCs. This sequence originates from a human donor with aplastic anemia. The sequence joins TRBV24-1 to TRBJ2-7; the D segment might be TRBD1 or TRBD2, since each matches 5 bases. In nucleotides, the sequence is TGTGCCACCCAACGGGGCAAGTTGTACGAGCAGTACTTC. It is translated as CATQRGKLYEQYF.